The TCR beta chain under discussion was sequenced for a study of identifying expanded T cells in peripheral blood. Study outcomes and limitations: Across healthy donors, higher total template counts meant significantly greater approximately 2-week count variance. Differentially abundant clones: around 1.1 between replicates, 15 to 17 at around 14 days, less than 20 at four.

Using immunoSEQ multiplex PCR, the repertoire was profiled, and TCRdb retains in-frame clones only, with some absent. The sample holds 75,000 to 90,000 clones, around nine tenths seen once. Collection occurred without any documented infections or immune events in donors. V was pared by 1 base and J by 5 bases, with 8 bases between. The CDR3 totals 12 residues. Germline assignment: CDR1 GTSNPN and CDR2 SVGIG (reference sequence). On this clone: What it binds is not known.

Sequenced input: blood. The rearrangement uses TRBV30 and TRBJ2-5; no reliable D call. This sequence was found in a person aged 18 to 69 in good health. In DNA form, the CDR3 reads TGTGCCTGGAGTGGAAAACGGGAGACCCAGTACTTC. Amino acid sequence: CAWSGKRETQYF.